The 27 T cell receptor beta chains in this list originate from one sample, sequenced in a study of cytomegalovirus exposure and HLA in healthy donors. PCR amplification relied on 60 Vbeta primers (plus 13 Jbeta primers). Data came from immunoSEQ multiplex PCR; TCRdb stores just in-frame clones and leaves some out. Here the sample spans roughly 95,000 clones, roughly 82% being singletons. The source material was PBMCs. All receptors derive from a man aged 25 to 45 in good health and CMV-seropositive.

The rearrangement uses TRBV9 and TRBJ1-1; D unresolved. This CDR3 spans 15 amino acids. The ends were cut back, 0 bases at V and 0 bases at J, with 9 bases in the middle. Per the germline V gene, CDR1 is SGDLS and CDR2 is YYNGEE. CDR3 sequence (DNA): TGTGCCAGCAGCGTAGGGCAGGCCATGAACACTGAAGCTTTCTTT. Its protein is CASSVGQAMNTEAFF.

The chain uses TRBV19 and TRBJ1-1; D is uncertain. The CDR3 totals 13 residues. V dropped 3 bases and J dropped 1 base, with 6 bases sitting between them. In germline, CDR1 is LNHDA, CDR2 SQIVND (reference sequence). CDR3 nucleotides: TGTGCCAGTAGTATCGAGGAGAACACTGAAGCTTTCTTT. It translates to CASSIEENTEAFF.

This clone was observed a few times. The gene calls are TRBV6-4 and TRBJ2-1; D is perhaps TRBD2 (6 bases). The CDR3 totals 14 residues. V was trimmed by 0 bases and J by 4 bases, leaving 7 bases between them. CDR1 is MRHNA, CDR2 SNTAGT, per germline. The CDR3 nucleotides are TGTGCCAGCAGTGACTCGAGCGGGTACAATGAGCAGTTCTTC. Translation gives CASSDSSGYNEQFF.

This chain uses TRBV27 with TRBJ2-7; D not certain. This CDR3 contains 13 residues. V gave up 3 bases and J gave up 8 bases, with 14 bases separating them. Per the germline V gene, CDR1 is MNHEY and CDR2 is SMNVEV (reference sequence). DNA for the CDR3: TGTGCCAGCAGTTTGGGCCTCGGCCGTAAGCAGTACTTC. Protein: CASSLGLGRKQYF.

The CDR3 loop reads CASSLEGLALQETQYF. The DNA for the CDR3 is TGTGCCAGCAGCTTGGAGGGACTAGCGTTGCAAGAGACCCAGTACTTC. The chain joins TRBV5-6 to TRBJ2-5; 10 positions match TRBD2. V shed 0 bases and J 2 bases; nucleotides not matched to a gene: 4. The CDR3 length is 16 residues. Germline lookup yields CDR1 SGHDT and CDR2 YYEEEE. Complete variable domain (other parts from reference TRBV5-6 and TRBJ2-5): DAGVTQSPTHLIKTRGQQVTLRCSPKSGHDTVSWYQQALGQGPQFIFQYYEEEERQRGNFPDRFSGHQFPNYSSELNVNALLLGDSALYLCASSLEGLALQETQYFGPGTRLLVL.

This clone showed up just a few times. The chain combines TRBV6-1 with TRBJ1-5; a possible D gene is TRBD1 (6 bases). Trimming stripped 5 bases from V and 1 base from J, with 9 bases between. The CDR3 extends over 14 amino acids. Germline lookup yields CDR1 MNHNS and CDR2 SASEGT. The CDR3: CASSTGMSNQPQHF. The CDR3 nucleotides are TGTGCCAGCAGTACAGGGATGAGCAATCAGCCCCAGCATTTT.

This chain connects TRBV6-1 to TRBJ2-5; 7 nucleotides line up with TRBD1. Germline lookup yields CDR1 MNHNS and CDR2 SASEGT. After removal of 9 bases from V and 11 bases from J, the junction contained 9 bases not matched to a gene. CDR3 length equals 11 residues. CDR3 nucleotide sequence: TGTGCCAGGATCACCGGGACAGCGCAGTACTTC. Translated: CARITGTAQYF.

V and J are TRBV11-2 and TRBJ2-2; TRBD2 matches at 10 bases. The CDR3 is 17 residues long. CDR1 SGHAT and CDR2 FQNNGV come from the germline V gene. The ends lost 3 bases at V and 5 bases at J; junction bases unmatched: 9. DNA for the CDR3: TGTGCCAGCAGCTTGGAGCTAGCGGGAGACGGGACCGGGGAGCTGTTTTTT. Its protein product is CASSLELAGDGTGELFF.

The V call is TRBV10-3, the J call TRBJ2-1; a possible D gene is TRBD2 (6 bases). Germline CDR1 is ENHRY and CDR2 is SYGVKD. V gave up 4 bases and J gave up 7 bases, with 17 bases separating them. The CDR3 spans 15 residues. For the CDR3, the DNA is TGTGCCATCAGTGGCGGGGTATCTGGGGGAAATGAGCAGTTCTTC. Amino acids: CAISGGVSGGNEQFF.

This chain connects TRBV6-1 to TRBJ1-5; 11 bases line up with TRBD1. CDR1 and CDR2 from the germline V gene are MNHNS and SASEGT. Trimming removed 1 base from V and 4 bases from J; junction bases left unmatched: 3. The CDR3 contains 16 residues. CDR3 in amino acids: CASSEVRDRGNQPQHF. The CDR3 nucleotides are TGTGCCAGCAGTGAAGTCCGGGACAGGGGGAATCAGCCCCAGCATTTT.

V and J are TRBV19 and TRBJ1-5; 10 bases agree with TRBD1. The CDR3 extends over 17 amino acids. Looked up from germline, CDR1 is LNHDA and CDR2 is SQIVND (reference sequence). Trimming at V came to 3 bases and at J to 2 bases, leaving 7 bases not matched to a gene. The CDR3: CASSIGDRGSGNQPQHF. The CDR3 DNA reads as TGTGCCAGTAGTATTGGGGACAGGGGATCTGGCAATCAGCCCCAGCATTTT.

The chain recombines TRBV28 with TRBJ1-1; D unclear. The CDR3 has 14 residues. V shed 3 bases and J shed 0 bases, with 8 bases lying between them. Germline lookup yields CDR1 MDHEN and CDR2 SYDVKM. The CDR3 bases are TGTGCCAGCAGTTTGGCACAGATGAACACTGAAGCTTTCTTT. Its translation is CASSLAQMNTEAFF.

The V gene is TRBV4-2, the J gene TRBJ2-3; 7 bases fit TRBD2. CDR1 and CDR2 from the germline V gene are LGHNA and YNFKEQ. The trim removed 4 bases at V and 5 bases at J, leaving 12 bases unmatched. The CDR3 contains 16 residues. The CDR3 nucleotides are TGTGCCAGCAGCCCTTCCGGGGGGAGGTGGGGAGATACGCAGTATTTT. Translation: CASSPSGGRWGDTQYF.

The chain has TRBV6-5 and TRBJ2-5, with 10 bases fitting TRBD1. The J call is uncertain, as TRBJ2-7 better fits the DNA end. CDR3 length: 15 residues. The germline V gene has CDR1 MNHEY and CDR2 SVGAGI. CDR3 sequence reads: CASSYSGDRGNEQYF. CDR3 nucleotides: TGTGCCAGCAGTTACTCCGGGGACAGGGGCAACGAGCAGTACTTC.

This clone was observed a few times. The rearrangement joins TRBV30 to TRBJ1-6; 9 bases align to TRBD1. The CDR3 loop spans 16 amino acids. V was pared by 4 bases and J by 10 bases, with 14 bases of the junction left unmatched. In germline, CDR1 is GTSNPN, CDR2 SVGIG (reference sequence). CDR3 sequence reads: CAWNAGTGNSWSPLHF. CDR3 DNA: TGTGCCTGGAATGCCGGGACAGGGAACAGTTGGTCACCCCTCCACTTT.

This clone was seen a few times. The chain joins TRBV7-9 to TRBJ1-2, with D perhaps TRBD1 (5 bases). The CDR3 spans 13 residues. V was shortened by 5 bases and J by 3 bases, with 10 bases between the two germline ends. The V gene's germline CDR1 is SEHNR and CDR2 FQNEAQ (reference sequence). CDR3 coding DNA: TGTGCCAGCAGCCCGATAGGGGACTATGGCTACACCTTC. Amino acids: CASSPIGDYGYTF.

The chain has TRBV12-2 and TRBJ2-4; TRBD2, the table's D call, lacks a check against the DNA. TRBV12-2 is designated a pseudogene. This CDR3 spans 16 amino acids. For the CDR3, the DNA is TGTGCAAGTCGCTTAGGGGGGCGGGAGCCTAGAAACATTCAGTACTTC. It codes for CASRLGGREPRNIQYF.

The chain joins TRBV5-1 to TRBJ2-1; TRBD2 agrees at 8 bases. This CDR3 spans 16 amino acids. The V segment lost 1 base and the J segment 10 bases; nucleotides outside the gene matches: 13. Germline CDR1 SGHRS, CDR2 YFSETQ. The CDR3 is CASSLNLAGGFGEQFF. CDR3 in DNA: TGCGCCAGCAGCTTGAACCTAGCGGGTGGGTTCGGGGAGCAGTTCTTC.

J is TRBJ2-1 and V is TRBV9, with TRBD2 matching over 9 bases. Germline-derived CDR1 and CDR2 are SGDLS and YYNGEE. J was trimmed by 4 bases and V by 3 bases; bases with no gene match: 5. This CDR3 is 15 amino acids long. CDR3 protein: CASSAGLASYNEQFF. CDR3 DNA: TGTGCCAGCAGCGCCGGACTAGCGAGTTACAATGAGCAGTTCTTC. The full variable domain, its missing parts supplied by reference TRBV9 and TRBJ2-1, is DSGVTQTPKHLITATGQRVTLRCSPRSGDLSVYWYQQSLDQGLQFLIQYYNGEERAKGNILERFSAQQFPDLHSELNLSSLELGDSALYFCASSAGLASYNEQFFGPGTRLTVL.

The chain carries TRBV28 and TRBJ2-2; 12 nucleotides align to TRBD1. CDR1 and CDR2 (germline): MDHEN, SYDVKM. The CDR3 runs to 18 residues. J gave up 4 bases and V 1 base, and 7 bases lay outside the gene matches. CDR3 DNA sequence: TGTGCCAGCAGTTTATTAGGGACAGGGGGCTTGGGCACCGGGGAGCTGTTTTTT. Protein: CASSLLGTGGLGTGELFF.

The chain uses TRBV28 and TRBJ2-3; 12 nucleotides line up with TRBD2. Germline V gene sequence: CDR1 MDHEN, CDR2 SYDVKM. After removal of 4 bases from V and 8 bases from J, the junction contained 4 bases not matched to a gene. There are 14 residues in the CDR3. As DNA, the CDR3 is TGTGCCAGCAGTTCTAGCGGGAGGGATGGTACGCAGTATTTT. Its protein is CASSSSGRDGTQYF.

The chain carries TRBV4-1 and TRBJ2-7; a weak D match, TRBD2 (5 bases). CDR1 and CDR2 from the germline V gene are MGHRA and YSYEKL. The CDR3 totals 14 residues. The germline V and J ends were trimmed by 0 bases and 2 bases, with 8 bases remaining between them. The CDR3 DNA sequence: TGCGCCAGCAGCCAAGAGGGGAGAGCCTACGAGCAGTACTTC. Residues: CASSQEGRAYEQYF.

This clone was seen just once. The chain is built from TRBV28 and TRBJ1-4; possible D gene TRBD1, 5 bases. Trimming left V 6 bases short and J 2 bases short, with 13 bases between. The V gene's germline CDR1 is MDHEN and CDR2 SYDVKM. The CDR3 spans 15 residues. CDR3 sequence (DNA): TGTGCCAGCAGACAATTCAGGGCCACTAATGAAAAACTGTTTTTT. This sequence encodes CASRQFRATNEKLFF.

This clone was counted a single time. CDR3 nucleotide sequence: TGTGCCAGCAGCCCGCGGGGCTCTGGGGCCAACGTCCTGACTTTC. It translates to CASSPRGSGANVLTF. The chain employs TRBV7-2 and TRBJ2-6; maybe TRBD2 (6 bases). This CDR3 comprises 15 residues. Germline V gene lookup returns CDR1 SGHTA and CDR2 FQGNSA. Deletions cut 5 bases from V and 0 bases from J, with 8 bases between.

The V gene is TRBV5-8, the J gene TRBJ1-5; 10 positions agree with TRBD1. Trimming took 0 bases from V and 6 from J; bases not matched to a gene: 6. The CDR3 runs 16 residues. Germline CDR1 is SGHTS and CDR2 is YDEGEE. CDR3 coding DNA: TGTGCCAGCAGCTTGGGGGGACAGGGGATCGGTCAGCCCCAGCATTTT. This gives the protein CASSLGGQGIGQPQHF. Full variable domain (rest looked up from reference TRBV5-8 and TRBJ1-5): EAGVTQSPTHLIKTRGQQATLRCSPISGHTSVYWYQQALGLGLQFLLWYDEGEERNRGNFPPRFSGRQFPNYSSELNVNALELEDSALYLCASSLGGQGIGQPQHFGDGTRLSIL.

This clone was seen a single time. CDR3 amino acids: CASSDLTGELFF. The CDR3 DNA sequence: TGTGCCAGCAGTGACCTTACCGGGGAGCTGTTTTTT. This chain links TRBV6-4 with TRBJ2-2, with D unresolved. The CDR3 length is 12 residues. V lost 2 bases and J 5 bases, leaving 3 bases between the germline ends. Germline CDR1 and CDR2: MRHNA and SNTAGT.

The chain uses TRBV6-6 and TRBJ2-5, with D maybe TRBD2 (5 bases). Per the germline V gene, CDR1 is MNHNY and CDR2 is SVGAGI (reference sequence). V shed 2 bases and J shed 1 base, with 11 bases lying between them. The CDR3 has 15 amino acids. CDR3 bases: TGTGCCAGCAGTTACATCGGGGTACTCCAAGAGACCCAGTACTTC. It encodes CASSYIGVLQETQYF.